The TCR beta chain described here comes from a study of control samples from healthy donors and cancer patients. Libraries were prepared by immunoSEQ multiplex PCR; TCRdb keeps only in-frame clonotypes and omits some of them. The profile shows 76,000 or so clones, 75% to 90% of them singletons. This CDR3 spans 15 amino acids. V was pared by 2 bases and J by 3 bases, with 13 bases between. The germline V gene encodes CDR1 LGHNA and CDR2 YSLEER. The sequencing sample was made of PBMCs. The TCR originated in a woman in her forties or fifties with colorectal cancer. The gene calls are TRBV4-3 and TRBJ1-2; TRBD1 might be the D (6 bases). The CDR3 loop reads CASSQYRDAYYGYTF. The CDR3 nucleotides read TGCGCCAGCAGCCAATACAGGGATGCCTACTATGGCTACACCTTC.